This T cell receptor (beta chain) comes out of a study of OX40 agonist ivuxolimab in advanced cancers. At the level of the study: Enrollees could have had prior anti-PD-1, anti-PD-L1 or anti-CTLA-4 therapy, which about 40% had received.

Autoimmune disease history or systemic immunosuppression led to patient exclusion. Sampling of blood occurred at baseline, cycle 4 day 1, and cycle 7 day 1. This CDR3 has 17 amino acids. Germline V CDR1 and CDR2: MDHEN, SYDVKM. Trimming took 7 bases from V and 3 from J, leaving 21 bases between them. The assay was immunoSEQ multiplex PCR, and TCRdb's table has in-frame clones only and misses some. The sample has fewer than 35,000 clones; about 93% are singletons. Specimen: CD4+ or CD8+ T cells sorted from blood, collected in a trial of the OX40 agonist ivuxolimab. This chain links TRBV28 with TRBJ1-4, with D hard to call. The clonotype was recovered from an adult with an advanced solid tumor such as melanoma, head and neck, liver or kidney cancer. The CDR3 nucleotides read TGTGCCAGCACTTCCTACCCGGGCTCTCCGGCTAATGAAAAACTGTTTTTT. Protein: CASTSYPGSPANEKLFF.